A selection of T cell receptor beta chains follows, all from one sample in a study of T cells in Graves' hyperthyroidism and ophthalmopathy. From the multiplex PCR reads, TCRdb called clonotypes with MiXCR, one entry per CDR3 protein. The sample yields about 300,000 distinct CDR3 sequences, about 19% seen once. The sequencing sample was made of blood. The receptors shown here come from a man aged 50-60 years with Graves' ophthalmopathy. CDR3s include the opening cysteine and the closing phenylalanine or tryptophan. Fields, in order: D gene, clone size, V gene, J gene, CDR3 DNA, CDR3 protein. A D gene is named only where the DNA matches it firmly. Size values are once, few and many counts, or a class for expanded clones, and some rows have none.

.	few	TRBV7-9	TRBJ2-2	TGTGCCAGCAGCTTAGCGCTGGGCGAAACCGGGGAGCTGTTTTTT	CASSLALGETGELFF
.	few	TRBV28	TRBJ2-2	TGTGCCAGCAGTTTTGGCGCCCCGAACACCGGGGAGCTGTTTTTT	CASSFGAPNTGELFF
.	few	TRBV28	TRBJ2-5	TGTGCCAGCAGTTTTCCCCAAACCCGAGAGACCCAGTACTTC	CASSFPQTRETQYF
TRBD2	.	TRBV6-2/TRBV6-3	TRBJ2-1	TGTGCCAGCACCTTAAGCGGGATTGATGAGCAGTTCTTC	CASTLSGIDEQFF
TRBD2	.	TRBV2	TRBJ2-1	TGTGCCAGCAGTGGGGAGAGGACTAGCGGGAGGAATGAGCAGTTCTTC	CASSGERTSGRNEQFF
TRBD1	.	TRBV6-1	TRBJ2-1	TGTGCCAGCAGTGAAAGAGGGGGCTCTTGGAATGAGCAGTTCTTC	CASSERGGSWNEQFF
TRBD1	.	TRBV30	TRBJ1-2	TGTGCCTGGAGTGTAGTCGGAGGGGGCGCCGGTGGCTACACCTTC	CAWSVVGGGAGGYTF
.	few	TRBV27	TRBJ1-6	TGTGCCAGCAGCCACGTGACAGATCCTGATAATTCACCCCTCCACTTT	CASSHVTDPDNSPLHF
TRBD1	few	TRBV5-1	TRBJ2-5	TGCGCCAGCAGCTCGGGTGGGACAGGGTCGATCGAGACCCAGTACTTC	CASSSGGTGSIETQYF
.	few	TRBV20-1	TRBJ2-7	TGCAGTGCTCCTCCAGGTGAAGGCTACGAGCAGTACTTC	CSAPPGEGYEQYF
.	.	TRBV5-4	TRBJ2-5	TGTGCCAGCAGCCGGGACCTGACGGAGACCCAGTACTTC	CASSRDLTETQYF
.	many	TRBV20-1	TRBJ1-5	TGCAGTGCTAACCTCCGAGGGACACGCTATAGCAATCAGCCCCAGCATTTT	CSANLRGTRYSNQPQHF
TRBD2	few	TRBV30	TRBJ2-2	TGTGCCTGGTCTAGCGGCGGGGAGCTGTTTTTT	CAWSSGGELFF
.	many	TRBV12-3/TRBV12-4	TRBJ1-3	TGTGCCAGCAGTCCGCCGGCACGCTCTGGAAACACCATATATTTT	CASSPPARSGNTIYF
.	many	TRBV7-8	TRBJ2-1	TGTGCCAGCAGCTTATTCAACGGGGGCTACAATGAGCAGTTCTTC	CASSLFNGGYNEQFF
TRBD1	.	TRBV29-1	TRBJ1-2	TGCAGCGTAAGGACAGGGAGTGGTGCCTATGGCTACACCTTC	CSVRTGSGAYGYTF
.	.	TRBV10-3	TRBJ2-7	TGTGCCATCAGTGGCCTGTACGAGCAGTACTTC	CAISGLYEQYF
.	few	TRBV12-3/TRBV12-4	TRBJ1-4	TGTGCCAGCAGTTTGAGTTCAGGTGAAAAACTGTTTTTT	CASSLSSGEKLFF
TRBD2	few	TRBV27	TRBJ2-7	TGTGCCAGCAGTCCCCGACTAGCGGGACTTTACGAGCAGTACTTC	CASSPRLAGLYEQYF
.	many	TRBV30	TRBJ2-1	TGTGCCTGGAAGTGGGTAGCGCTTGCCGATGAGCAGTTCTTC	CAWKWVALADEQFF
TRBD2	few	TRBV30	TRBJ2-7	TGTGCCTGGAGTGTAGCGGGAGGGCCGTACGAGCAGTACTTC	CAWSVAGGPYEQYF
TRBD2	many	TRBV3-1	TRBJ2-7	TGTGCCAGCAGCGGGACTAGCTTCTACGAGCAGTACTTC	CASSGTSFYEQYF
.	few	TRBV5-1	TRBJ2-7	TGCGCCAGCAGCTTGGGGGGGGGCACCCGGGGTGAGCAGTACTTC	CASSLGGGTRGEQYF
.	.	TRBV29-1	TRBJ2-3	TGCAGCGTTGTAAAGGTTAGCACAGATACGCAGTATTTT	CSVVKVSTDTQYF
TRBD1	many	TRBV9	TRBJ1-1	TGTGCCAGCAGCGGACAGGGGGCGCGAACTGAAGCTTTCTTT	CASSGQGARTEAFF
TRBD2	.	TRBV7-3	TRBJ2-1	TGTGCCAGCACCGGACTAGGGTCCAATGAGCAGTTCTTC	CASTGLGSNEQFF
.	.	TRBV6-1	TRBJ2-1	TGTGCCAGCAAATTTCGGCGCGTGCTTTTTTACAATGAGCAGTTCTTC	CASKFRRVLFYNEQFF
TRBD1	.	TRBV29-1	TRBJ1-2	TGCAGCGACTCGACAGGGGATGGCTACACCTTC	CSDSTGDGYTF
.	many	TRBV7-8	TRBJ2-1	TGTGCCAGCAGACCCAACCTAGCAGCGGCTCCTTACAATGAGCAGTTCTTC	CASRPNLAAAPYNEQFF